This is a list of T cell receptor beta chains from one sample in a study of CD4+ T cells in melanoma. Here immunoSEQ multiplex PCR was the method, and the copy in TCRdb shows in-frame clones only, minus some. The profile shows about 14,000 clones, about 70% of them singletons. What was sequenced was cells from a culture (not recorded whether cultured in vitro). These receptors originate from a human donor with melanoma. The CDR3 runs from the conserved cysteine through the conserved F or W.

j_gene | v_gene | CDR3aa
TRBJ1-4 | TRBV2 | CASSFTGGNEKLFF
TRBJ2-1 | TRBV7-3 | CASSSSGPRGEQFF
TRBJ1-2 | TRBV19 | CASSPWTGGVGYTF
TRBJ2-3 | TRBV6-5 | CASSYSIGARTDTQYF
TRBJ2-1 | TRBV7-7 | CASSSSEGNEQFF
TRBJ2-5 | TRBV15 | CATSPRPGGRETQYF
TRBJ1-5 | TRBV6-5 | CASLTNRGNQPQHF
TRBJ1-5 | TRBV27 | CASSYKRREPQHF
TRBJ2-2 | TRBV7-9 | CASSLTGFVSNTGELFF
TRBJ2-3 | TRBV7-3 | CASSLIGHTQYF
TRBJ1-2 | TRBV5-6 | CASTRDRGLRGYTF
TRBJ2-3 | TRBV14 | CASSLYSGGALYTQYF
TRBJ1-2 | TRBV2 | CASTEEGDSYGYTF
TRBJ1-2 | TRBV6-1 | CASRPGYGYTF
TRBJ1-1 | TRBV5-1 | CASSLAPEPNTEAFF
TRBJ1-1 | TRBV14 | CASSQAGTGGGLRAEAFF
TRBJ2-5 | TRBV7-9 | CASSLGGTGERETQYF
TRBJ1-2 | TRBV4-2 | CASSQGATNYGYTF
TRBJ1-1 | TRBV5-4 | CASSLGQGATRGATEAFF
TRBJ1-2 | TRBV7-2 | CASSPQGNYGYTF
TRBJ1-1 | TRBV5-1 | CASSLPTGGTEAFF
TRBJ2-5 | TRBV30 | CAWDRDRGGETQYF
TRBJ2-5 | TRBV7-3 | CASSLTPDQETQYF
TRBJ2-5 | TRBV2 | CASSGPTGRETQYF
TRBJ1-5 | TRBV30 | CAWTPMGTGNVHQHF
TRBJ2-1 | TRBV2 | CASSEVLQGNEQFF
TRBJ1-4 | TRBV5-1 | CASSPTGGREKLFF
TRBJ2-3 | TRBV18 | CASSGGTGGDTQYF
TRBJ1-2 | TRBV14 | CASSLGQGVGGYTF
TRBJ1-6 | TRBV2 | CASTAGYDSPLHF
TRBJ2-1 | TRBV5-1 | CASSLLMDYNEQFF
TRBJ2-2 | TRBV14 | CASSHRSYNTGELFF
TRBJ1-6 | TRBV7-9 | CASSFSAYNSPLHF
TRBJ1-5 | TRBV6-6 | CASSYLENQPQHF
TRBJ2-3 | TRBV6-1 | CASFTGGWPDTQYF
TRBJ1-6 | TRBV5-1 | CASSFTGANSPLHF
TRBJ1-4 | TRBV4-2 | CASSPGPKSDRSLDNEKLFF
TRBJ2-3 | TRBV7-2 | CASSLSADTQYF
TRBJ2-1 | TRBV6-6 | CASSPGDREQFF
TRBJ1-5 | TRBV25-1 | CASSDSGQLNQPQHF
TRBJ2-2 | TRBV27 | CASSSSGQLNTGELFF
TRBJ1-1 | TRBV9 | CASSAEGHYTEAFF
TRBJ1-5 | TRBV2 | CASSGQVQPQHF
TRBJ1-1 | TRBV30 | CAWTDTGQAGTEAFF